This T cell receptor (beta chain) emerged from a study of beta chain features in type 1 diabetes. Across the study: Comparable age, gender and cell yields were observed in patients relative to healthy donors. Whole-study results and caveats: Within each of all four CD4+ subsets, Type 1 diabetes patients had TCRB CDR3s that were moderately but significantly shorter. Resolution of whether HLA type affects TCRB rearrangement was not achieved here.

This clone has a single count. Its antigen is unidentified. The CDR3 length is 17 residues. Trimming removed 3 bases from V and 0 bases from J; junction bases left unmatched: 8. Germline CDR1 reads SNHLY; CDR2 reads FYNNEI. Isolated RNA was reverse transcribed in full, so expressed TCRB transcripts were sequenced. The table came from immunoSEQ multiplex PCR; TCRdb's copy has only in-frame clones and leaves some out. The repertoire holds 55,000 to 85,000 clones, approximately 50% seen once, with 0.65% to 0.85% in the top ten. V usage is TRBV2 and J usage is TRBJ1-5; 7 nucleotides align to TRBD1. The origin of this receptor is a man aged 30 to 45 with type 1 diabetes. The material sequenced was central memory CD4+ T cells from blood. The CDR3 protein is CASSDPGRGNSNQPQHF. Here the CDR3 DNA reads TGTGCCAGCAGTGACCCTGGCAGGGGGAATAGCAATCAGCCCCAGCATTTT.